This passage covers 30 T cell receptor beta chains from one sample sequenced in a study of CD8+ T cells in alopecia areata. Extracted RNA was reverse transcribed, and the resulting cDNA served as sequencing template. Only in-frame clones appear in the TCRdb table, and some are missing; sequencing was by immunoSEQ multiplex PCR. Of 120,000 or so clones listed, around 50% are singletons. Sequencing used NKG2D-low CD8+ T cells sorted from blood. These receptors all stem from a human donor with alopecia areata.

The J gene is TRBJ2-1, the V gene TRBV14, with 8 bases that match TRBD2. The CDR3 runs to 14 residues. Germline V lookup: CDR1 SGHDN, CDR2 FVKESK. The V gene end was trimmed by 5 bases and the J gene end by 2 bases; junction bases not matched to a gene: 2. CDR3 sequence reads: CASSSRGAYNEQFF. The CDR3 DNA is TGTGCCAGCAGCTCGCGGGGGGCCTACAATGAGCAGTTCTTC.

The chain is built from TRBV27 and TRBJ2-2, with unresolved D. Between the trimmed V and J ends, which lost 3 bases and 7 bases, there was a span of 3 bases. The CDR3 contains 11 residues. CDR1 is MNHEY, CDR2 SMNVEV, per germline (reference sequence). CDR3: CASSFGGELFF. CDR3 bases: TGTGCCAGCAGTTTCGGCGGGGAGCTGTTTTTT.

This clone occurred a few times. V is TRBV2 and J is TRBJ2-3, with D unclear. The germline CDR1 and CDR2 sequences are SNHLY and FYNNEI. CDR3 size: 16 residues. V was cut by 0 bases and J by 4 bases, with 14 bases left in between. The CDR3 nucleotides read TGTGCCAGCAGTGAAGCGACGGTCCTAGAGGCAGATACGCAGTATTTT. Translation gives CASSEATVLEADTQYF.

This clone appeared a few times. This chain links TRBV7-9 with TRBJ2-2; TRBD2 is a possible D gene (6 bases). Germline CDR1 SEHNR, CDR2 FQNEAQ (reference sequence). Trimming removed 5 bases from V and 5 bases from J, with 9 bases in between. CDR3 length: 13 amino acids. CDR3 in amino acids: CASSAGGTGELFF. In DNA, the CDR3 is TGTGCCAGCAGCGCCGGAGGGACCGGGGAGCTGTTTTTT.

This clone has just a few counts. This chain joins TRBV30 and TRBJ1-2, with no clear D. The germline V gene encodes CDR1 GTSNPN and CDR2 SVGIG (reference sequence). This CDR3 is 11 amino acids long. V dropped 2 bases and J dropped 6 bases, with 7 bases sitting between them. CDR3 sequence: CAWSSGNGYTF. In DNA, the CDR3 is TGTGCCTGGAGTTCCGGGAATGGCTACACCTTC. The whole variable domain, filled in from reference TRBV30 and TRBJ1-2, reads SQTIHQWPATLVQPVGSPLSLECTVEGTSNPNLYWYRQAAGRGLQLLFYSVGIGQISSEVPQNLSASRPQDRQFILSSKKLLLSDSGFYLCAWSSGNGYTFGSGTRLTVV.

The genes are TRBV28 and TRBJ2-1; a weak D match, TRBD1 (6 bases). CDR3 length equals 14 residues. Trimming left V 5 bases short and J 3 bases short, with 11 bases between. Germline V gene data show CDR1 as MDHEN and CDR2 as SYDVKM. The DNA for the CDR3 is TGTGCCAGCAGTAGTAGGGACAACTACAATGAGCAGTTCTTC. Translated: CASSSRDNYNEQFF. Combining the CDR3 with reference TRBV28 and TRBJ2-1 gives the whole variable domain DVKVTQSSRYLVKRTGEKVFLECVQDMDHENMFWYRQDPGLGLRLIYFSYDVKMKEKGDIPEGYSVSREKKERFSLILESASTNQTSMYLCASSSRDNYNEQFFGPGTRLTVL.

In this sample, this clone turned up a few times. This sequence joins TRBV11-2 and TRBJ2-3; D unresolved. Germline V gene data show CDR1 as SGHAT and CDR2 as FQNNGV. Trimming shortened V by 5 bases and J by 11 bases, and 14 bases separated the two germline ends. The CDR3 is made up of 12 amino acids. DNA of the CDR3: TGTGCCAGCAGCCCCCAGGAAGCCCGGCAGTATTTT. It yields the protein CASSPQEARQYF.

This clone was detected a few times. This chain connects TRBV11-2 to TRBJ2-3, with D hard to call. Germline CDR1 SGHAT, CDR2 FQNNGV. V lost 1 base and J lost 4, with 3 bases in between. This CDR3 has 12 amino acids. CDR3 nucleotides: TGTGCCAGCAGCTTAGGGGCAGATACGCAGTATTTT. This sequence encodes CASSLGADTQYF.

V usage is TRBV25-1 and J usage is TRBJ1-1; 7 bases line up with TRBD1. Germline loops: CDR1 MGHDK, CDR2 SYGVNS. The length of the CDR3 is 13 residues. V dropped 6 bases and J dropped 3; count of bases not matched to a gene: 4. The CDR3 DNA reads TGTGCCAGCAGCCGGACAGGTGACACTGAAGCTTTCTTT. This sequence encodes CASSRTGDTEAFF.

J is TRBJ2-3 and V is TRBV27; the match to TRBD2 covers 9 bases. Unmatched junction bases numbered 7, after V lost 8 bases and J lost 1 base. The germline gives CDR1 MNHEY, CDR2 SMNVEV (reference sequence). The CDR3 sequence is 15 residues long. The CDR3: CASGGSGGRTDTQYF. CDR3 DNA sequence: TGTGCCAGCGGTGGTAGCGGGGGCCGCACAGATACGCAGTATTTT.

The chain joins TRBV5-6 to TRBJ2-3; TRBD1 agrees at 10 bases. The CDR3 totals 14 residues. V gave up 5 bases and J gave up 5 bases; unmatched junction bases: 5. CDR1 is SGHDT, CDR2 YYEEEE, per germline. CDR3 in amino acids: CASRVTGGLDTQYF. For the CDR3, the DNA is TGTGCCAGCAGAGTGACAGGGGGCTTAGATACGCAGTATTTT.

This clone was found a few times. The chain combines TRBV30 with TRBJ2-1; D gene uncertain. The V gene lost 1 base and the J gene lost 14 bases, with 21 bases spanning the gap. The CDR3 is 14 residues long. Germline V gene data show CDR1 as GTSNPN and CDR2 as SVGIG (reference sequence). The CDR3 is CAWSEKARDTEKFF. The CDR3 DNA is TGTGCCTGGAGTGAGAAAGCTAGAGACACCGAAAAGTTCTTC. Looking up the rest from reference TRBV30 and TRBJ2-1 gives the full variable domain: SQTIHQWPATLVQPVGSPLSLECTVEGTSNPNLYWYRQAAGRGLQLLFYSVGIGQISSEVPQNLSASRPQDRQFILSSKKLLLSDSGFYLCAWSEKARDTEKFFGPGTRLTVL.

This chain links TRBV29-1 with TRBJ2-3; D is possibly TRBD1 (5 bases). V was shortened by 2 bases and J by 2 bases, with 8 bases between the two germline ends. The CDR3 totals 13 residues. Germline values: CDR1 SQVTM, CDR2 ANQGSEA. In DNA, the CDR3 is TGCAGCGTTGAAAAGGACAACACAGATACGCAGTATTTT. Translating it yields CSVEKDNTDTQYF.

The J gene is TRBJ2-3, the V gene TRBV12-5; D unclear. The CDR3 length is 11 residues. With 4 bases removed from V and 3 bases from J, the gap between germline ends came to 2 bases. Germline V gene sequence: CDR1 LGHNT, CDR2 FRNRAP. The CDR3 sequence is CASGSTDTQYF. Written as DNA, the CDR3 is TGTGCTAGTGGTTCAACAGATACGCAGTATTTT.

The chain joins TRBV28 to TRBJ2-4; the D call may be TRBD1 or TRBD2 (5 bases each). From germline, CDR1 is MDHEN and CDR2 SYDVKM. The CDR3 has 13 residues. Trimming took off 8 bases at V and 8 bases at J, with 16 bases between the two ends. As DNA, the CDR3 is TGTGCCAGCTCGGGGACCCCAGGCGACATTCAGTACTTC. It codes for CASSGTPGDIQYF.

The CDR3 region is CASSVGQHNEQFF. As DNA, the CDR3 is TGTGCCAGCAGCGTCGGGCAGCATAATGAGCAGTTCTTC. The chain uses TRBV9 and TRBJ2-1, with D uncertain. Trimming shortened V by 2 bases and J by 7 bases, and 10 bases separated the two germline ends. This CDR3 spans 13 amino acids. CDR1 is SGDLS and CDR2 is YYNGEE in the germline V gene.

The chain recombines TRBV21-1 with TRBJ2-3; the DNA was not compared with TRBD2, the D call given in the table. TRBV21-1 is deemed a pseudogene. The CDR3 consists of 21 residues. In DNA form, the CDR3 reads TGTGCCAGCAGCACTCGCGGGACTAGCGGGGCTTACCCTAGGCGGGCAGATACGCAGTATTTT. This gives the protein CASSTRGTSGAYPRRADTQYF.

V and J are TRBV4-3 and TRBJ2-7; tentative D call: TRBD2 (5 bases). CDR3 length equals 14 residues. From germline, CDR1 is LGHNA and CDR2 YSLEER. The V end was cut by 0 bases, the J end by 3 bases, with 9 bases between. CDR3 nucleotides: TGCGCCAGCAGCCAAGATGCGGGCTTCTACGAGCAGTACTTC. Translation: CASSQDAGFYEQYF.

This clone has just a few counts. This sequence joins TRBV30 and TRBJ2-5; D ambiguous. Trimming took off 0 bases at V and 7 bases at J, with 12 bases between the two ends. The CDR3 is made up of 13 amino acids. The germline V gene encodes CDR1 GTSNPN and CDR2 SVGIG (reference sequence). The CDR3 DNA reads TGTGCCTGGAGTGTGGCAGCCATAGGGACCCAGTACTTC. Protein product: CAWSVAAIGTQYF.

This clone has a handful of counts. Sequence at one end of the junction differs from germline and may be a read error. The rearrangement joins TRBV19 to TRBJ1-1, with a possible D match to TRBD1 (5 bases). Germline CDR1 LNHDA, CDR2 SQIVND (reference sequence). There are 13 residues in the CDR3. CDR3 sequence: CASSMGGNSEAFF. CDR3 DNA sequence: TGTGCCAGTAGTATGGGGGGGAACAGTGAAGCTTTCTTT.

This clone was observed once. The gene calls are TRBV5-6 and TRBJ2-2; the D gene is possibly TRBD2 (6 bases). Trimming took off 2 bases at V and 9 bases at J, with 11 bases between the two ends. CDR1 is SGHDT and CDR2 is YYEEEE in the germline V gene. This CDR3 contains 13 residues. CDR3 amino acids: CASSFQGGRELFF. The CDR3 nucleotides are TGTGCCAGCAGCTTTCAGGGAGGACGGGAGCTGTTTTTT.

This clone has only one observation. The J gene is TRBJ1-2, the V gene TRBV7-9; D is unclear. Trimming removed 7 bases at V and 8 bases at J, with 17 bases between. The V gene's germline CDR1 is SEHNR and CDR2 FQNEAQ (reference sequence). This CDR3 contains 13 residues. In nucleotides, the CDR3 is TGTGCCAGCACCCTCGACAACCCCCAGGGCTACACCTTC. Translation: CASTLDNPQGYTF. Supplemented by reference TRBV7-9 and TRBJ1-2, the full variable domain reads DTGVSQNPRHKITKRGQNVTFRCDPISEHNRLYWYRQTLGQGPEFLTYFQNEAQLEKSRLLSDRFSAERPKGSFSTLEIQRTEQGDSAMYLCASTLDNPQGYTFGSGTRLTVV.

This rearrangement joins TRBV7-9 to TRBJ2-7, with 8 bases aligning to TRBD2. The CDR3 is made up of 16 amino acids. J gave up 1 base and V 4 bases, and 9 bases lay outside the gene matches. In germline, CDR1 is SEHNR, CDR2 FQNEAQ (reference sequence). DNA of the CDR3: TGTGCCAGCAGCTCCCAGACTAGCGAGACTTCCTACGAGCAGTACTTC. It yields the protein CASSSQTSETSYEQYF.

The sample holds a few counts of this clone. The V call is TRBV29-1, the J call TRBJ2-7; no firm D call. The CDR3 contains 12 residues. The germline V gene encodes CDR1 SQVTM and CDR2 ANQGSEA. Trimming pared 7 bases from V and 2 bases from J, leaving 12 bases between. The CDR3 spells CSAWTVTYEQYF. In DNA form, the CDR3 reads TGCAGCGCCTGGACGGTGACCTACGAGCAGTACTTC.

This sequence joins TRBV29-1 and TRBJ2-7; no reliable D call. V shed 5 bases and J shed 1 base, with 12 bases lying between them. Germline V lookup: CDR1 SQVTM, CDR2 ANQGSEA. This CDR3 region has 13 residues. The CDR3 DNA sequence: TGCAGCGTTAACGACGGCCAATCCTACGAGCAGTACTTC. Its protein product is CSVNDGQSYEQYF.

This clone was detected once. CDR3 in DNA: TGCAGCGTTGACCAGGCGGGATTGAACACTGAAGCTTTCTTT. Protein: CSVDQAGLNTEAFF. The chain employs TRBV29-1 and TRBJ1-1, with D uncertain. CDR3 length: 14 residues. Trimming stripped 3 bases from V and 0 bases from J, with 11 bases between. CDR1 and CDR2 (germline): SQVTM, ANQGSEA.

This clone was picked up a small number of times. J is TRBJ2-4 and V is TRBV2, with D hard to call. Germline loops: CDR1 SNHLY, CDR2 FYNNEI. V was pared by 7 bases and J by 6 bases, with 13 bases between. The CDR3 has 13 amino acids. CDR3 amino acids: CASIDTGGNIQYF. The CDR3 nucleotides are TGTGCCAGCATCGACACTGGTGGAAACATTCAGTACTTC.

The J gene is TRBJ1-1, the V gene TRBV5-6; no reliable D call. With 4 bases removed from V and 1 base from J, the gap between germline ends came to 5 bases. This CDR3 has 12 residues. Germline V lookup: CDR1 SGHDT, CDR2 YYEEEE. CDR3 in amino acids: CASSPQNTEAFF. For the CDR3, the DNA is TGTGCCAGCAGCCCACAGAACACTGAAGCTTTCTTT. The entire variable domain, with the rest obtained from reference TRBV5-6 and TRBJ1-1, is as follows: DAGVTQSPTHLIKTRGQQVTLRCSPKSGHDTVSWYQQALGQGPQFIFQYYEEEERQRGNFPDRFSGHQFPNYSSELNVNALLLGDSALYLCASSPQNTEAFFGQGTRLTVV.

This clone appeared a few times. The chain employs TRBV29-1 and TRBJ1-1, with unresolved D. Per germline, CDR1 SQVTM and CDR2 ANQGSEA. There are 10 residues in the CDR3. Between the trimmed V and J ends, which lost 7 bases and 4 bases, there was a span of 7 bases. The CDR3 DNA sequence: TGCAGCGACTGGGCCACTGAAGCTTTCTTT. This codes for CSDWATEAFF.

CDR3 sequence reads: CSVLGTGRTDTQYF. The CDR3 region has the DNA TGCAGCGTCCTCGGGACCGGGCGTACAGATACGCAGTATTTT. This chain links TRBV29-1 with TRBJ2-3, with D tentatively TRBD1 or TRBD2 (5 bases each). This CDR3 has 14 residues. Germline values: CDR1 SQVTM, CDR2 ANQGSEA. V dropped 6 bases and J dropped 3 bases, with 16 bases sitting between them.